Listed below are T cell receptor beta chains from one sample, sequenced in a study of monozygotic twins with inflammatory bowel disease. After re-calling the 5' RACE reads, TCRdb lists one entry per CDR3 protein, DNA absent. This sample's clone table lists a few hundred thousand distinct CDR3 sequences. Sequencing was done on a sample of blood. The receptors derive from a human donor with ulcerative colitis or Crohn's disease, or a healthy co-twin of an affected twin (not recorded which). Each CDR3 is given with its conserved first and last residue. Fields, in order: CDR3 length, J gene, V gene, CDR3 protein.

12,TRBJ1-1,TRBV12-3/TRBV12-4,CASSLIVTEAFF
12,TRBJ2-3,TRBV10-3,CAIGSGTDTQYF
15,TRBJ2-1,TRBV5-4,CASSDRGTGANEQFF
16,TRBJ1-1,TRBV5-1,CASSLGGASMNTEAFF
16,TRBJ2-5,TRBV14,CASSSGTSGRYETQYF
14,TRBJ2-5,TRBV6-5,CASSYLRGQVTQYF
13,TRBJ1-2,TRBV20-1,CSADRGRSYGYTF
14,TRBJ2-4,TRBV20-1,CSARDRQVSDIQYF
16,TRBJ2-1,TRBV7-8,CASSLAPGTSVYEQFF
14,TRBJ2-3,TRBV20-1,CSARRDRATDTQYF
14,TRBJ2-1,TRBV10-3,CAISWDRAYNEQFF
13,TRBJ2-3,TRBV7-2,CASSWDYTDTQYF
15,TRBJ2-1,TRBV10-3,CATKGYGGAGNEQFF
16,TRBJ2-1,TRBV18,CASSPPGTISYNEQFF
13,TRBJ1-1,TRBV5-1,CASSLNRDTEAFF
18,TRBJ1-5,TRBV7-8,CASSVWRVGDRSNQPQHF